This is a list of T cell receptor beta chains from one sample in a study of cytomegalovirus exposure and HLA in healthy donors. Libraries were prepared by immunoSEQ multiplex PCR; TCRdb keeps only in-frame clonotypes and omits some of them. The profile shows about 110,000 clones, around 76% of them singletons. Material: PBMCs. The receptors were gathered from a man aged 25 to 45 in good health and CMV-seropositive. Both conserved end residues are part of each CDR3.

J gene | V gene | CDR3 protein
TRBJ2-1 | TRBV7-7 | CASSLSGGGDEQFF
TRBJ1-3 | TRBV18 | CASSPPGGVGNTIYF
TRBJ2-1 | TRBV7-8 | CASSSPSGAQGDNEQFF
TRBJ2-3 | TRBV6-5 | CASGRDSTDTQYF
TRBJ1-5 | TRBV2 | CASSGGTGSNQPQHF
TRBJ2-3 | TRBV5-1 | CASSWVGQVNTDTQYF
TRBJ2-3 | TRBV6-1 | CASSVVATSGGARDTQYF
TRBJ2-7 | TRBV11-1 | CASSIRTGVKYF
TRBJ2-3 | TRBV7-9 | CSSSLTPRTDTQYF
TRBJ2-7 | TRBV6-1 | CASSEGPEASSYEQYF
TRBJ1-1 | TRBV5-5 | CASSDTGFPEAFF
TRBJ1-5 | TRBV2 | CASIEGRDQPQHF
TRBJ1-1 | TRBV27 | CASSSTRLNTEAFF
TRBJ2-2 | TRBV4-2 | CASSPKGLATNTGELFF